Following are 8 T cell receptor beta chains from one sample sequenced in a study of Ad26.COV2.S vaccination and SARS-CoV-2 variants. This table comes from immunoSEQ multiplex PCR, and its TCRdb copy is limited to in-frame clones, with some not included. Of about 480,000 clones in the sample, roughly nine tenths were seen once. Specified treatment: 15 to 20 received Ad26.COV2.S at low or high dose, single or two shots; about 5 received placebo; per-sample allocation not given. Following the first vaccine or placebo injection, samples were taken on day 63. The material was peripheral blood, obtained in a trial of Ad26.COV2.S vaccine versus placebo. The receptors here all came from a person aged 18-65 years who received the Ad26.COV2.S COVID-19 vaccine or a placebo.

J is TRBJ1-4 and V is TRBV28, with TRBD1 as a possible D gene (6 bases). The CDR3 sequence is 14 residues long. Germline CDR1 and CDR2: MDHEN and SYDVKM. Trimming cost V 2 bases and J 12 bases, with 16 bases left between them. CDR3 coding DNA: TGTGCCAGCAGTTTAATGGGACACGAGGGGGAACTGTTTTTT. It encodes CASSLMGHEGELFF.

This clone was counted once. The chain's CDR3 is CASGGAYEQYF. The CDR3, as DNA: TGTGCCAGCGGGGGGGCCTACGAGCAGTACTTC. The chain links TRBV27 to TRBJ2-7; 7 nucleotides align to TRBD2. V lost 8 bases and J lost 2; bases outside the gene matches: 0. Germline V gene sequence: CDR1 MNHEY, CDR2 SMNVEV (reference sequence). The CDR3 contains 11 residues.

The CDR3 loop is CAWSWDRNQPQHF. The CDR3 DNA sequence: TGTGCCTGGAGTTGGGACAGGAATCAGCCCCAGCATTTT. The chain combines TRBV30 with TRBJ1-5; TRBD1 aligns across 8 bases. The CDR3 totals 13 residues. The V gene end was trimmed by 2 bases and the J gene end by 4 bases; junction bases not matched to a gene: 1. In germline, CDR1 is GTSNPN, CDR2 SVGIG (reference sequence).

V gene TRBV29-1 combines with J gene TRBJ1-5; 10 positions agree with TRBD1. Germline V CDR1 and CDR2: SQVTM, ANQGSEA. This CDR3 has 12 amino acids. The V gene end was trimmed by 4 bases and the J gene end by 6 bases; junction bases not matched to a gene: 0. The CDR3, as DNA: TGCAGCGTTGGGGACAGGGGTCAGCCCCAGCATTTT. This translates into CSVGDRGQPQHF.

The rearrangement links TRBV4-3 to TRBJ2-7; D might be TRBD1 or TRBD2, each matching 6 bases. The length of the CDR3 is 16 residues. V was shortened by 2 bases and J by 5 bases, with 19 bases between the two germline ends. The V gene's germline CDR1 is LGHNA and CDR2 YSLEER. CDR3 sequence (DNA): TGCGCCAGCAGCCAAAATGGGGGTTCGGGGGCACACGAGCAGTACTTC. This translates into CASSQNGGSGAHEQYF.

This rearrangement joins TRBV7-2 to TRBJ2-2, with 7 bases lining up with TRBD2. This CDR3 region has 16 residues. Germline CDR1 SGHTA, CDR2 FQGNSA. Trimming at V came to 1 base and at J to 7 bases, leaving 9 bases not matched to a gene. CDR3: CASSLGPSGRGGELFF. The CDR3 DNA is TGTGCCAGCAGCTTAGGTCCTAGCGGTAGGGGCGGGGAGCTGTTTTTT.

The rearrangement uses TRBV28 and TRBJ1-4; the D gene is possibly TRBD1 (6 bases). Per germline, CDR1 MDHEN and CDR2 SYDVKM. Deletions cut 6 bases from V and 8 bases from J, with 16 bases between. The CDR3 extends over 14 amino acids. The CDR3 sequence: CASRLAGAGEKLFF. Written as DNA, the CDR3 is TGTGCCAGCAGGCTTGCGGGGGCAGGGGAAAAACTGTTTTTT.

This clone was picked up one time. The chain uses TRBV28 and TRBJ1-2; D possibly corresponds to TRBD1 (5 bases). The CDR3 has 14 amino acids. The V gene lost 6 bases and the J gene lost 4 bases, with 15 bases spanning the gap. CDR1 and CDR2 from the germline V gene are MDHEN and SYDVKM. In nucleotides, the CDR3 is TGTGCCAGCAGCCCAAACCGGGGCTCCTATGGCTACACCTTC. Protein sequence: CASSPNRGSYGYTF.